This T cell receptor beta chain was captured in a study of immune characterization of retroperitoneal liposarcoma (dated by TCRdb to the late 2010s). The protocol used for the library was PCR. Data came from a NextSeq 500. TCRdb's own reprocessing of the public reads used fastp at Q25 and MiXCR and kept productive beta chains. Rows are combined by CDR3 protein, so each entry shows the most common genes and DNA. Across this sample there are fewer than 20,000 distinct CDR3 sequences, with around two fifths seen only once. Jointly, the top ten make up about 7.8% of the sample. With regard to this clonotype: Its binding antigen is unknown. No base qualities exist here, and no much larger clone lies one base off it.

V drops 1 base and J drops 6 bases, leaving 8 bases in between. Per the germline V gene, LGHNA is the CDR1 and YSLEER is the CDR2. There are 13 amino acids in the CDR3, from cysteine to phenylalanine inclusive. The sequence is cut down to CDR3 DNA, 39 bases in frame from base 1. The chain employs TRBV4-3 and TRBJ2-3; no confident D gene assignment can be made. This clonotype was sampled from a male donor with retroperitoneal liposarcoma. Sequencing was carried out using blood. The CDR3 is CASSQVTVDTQYF. Here is the DNA: TGCGCCAGCAGCCAAGTTACCGTGGATACGCAGTATTTT.